This TCR beta chain was profiled in a study of shared clonotypes between healthy human individuals. Per the authors' pipeline: Filtering differed since immunoSEQ provided only junctions, with no quality scores. This table comes from immunoSEQ multiplex PCR, and its TCRdb copy is limited to in-frame clones, with some not included. V, J and clone size are taken as reported in that table, and D and trimming were inferred from the DNA itself. The sample shows about 2.4 million clones, 93% of them seen only once. The CDR3 has 13 residues. Trimming removed 8 bases at V and 3 bases at J, with 11 bases between. Germline CDR1 MDHEN, CDR2 SYDVKM.

This TCR was recovered from a man aged 18-30 years in good health. Some clones in this sample may be carry-over from other donors' samples. This sequence joins TRBV28 and TRBJ1-3, with a tentative D call TRBD1 (5 bases). Specimen: naive CD4+ T cells from PBMCs. Subset reported: CD45RA+ positively selected. In DNA form, the CDR3 reads TGTGCCAGCGGGGGATTGAGTGGAAACACCATATATTTT. Amino acid sequence: CASGGLSGNTIYF.